This T cell receptor beta chain was retrieved from a study of cytomegalovirus exposure and HLA in healthy donors. CDR1 is SGHTA and CDR2 is FQGNSA in the germline V gene. The trim removed 5 bases at V and 1 base at J, leaving 7 bases unmatched. This CDR3 has 16 residues. The method was immunoSEQ multiplex PCR; TCRdb's version includes in-frame clones alone and lacks a portion of them. The profile shows over 120,000 clones, nearly 90% of them singletons. The clonotype comes from a woman under 30 in good health and CMV-seropositive. Material: PBMCs. V usage is TRBV7-2 and J usage is TRBJ2-3; 9 positions agree with TRBD2. CDR3 residues: CASSQEASGGTDTQYF. In DNA, the CDR3 is TGTGCCAGCAGCCAGGAGGCTAGCGGGGGCACAGATACGCAGTATTTT.